These 32 T cell receptor beta chains share one sample of origin, sequenced in a study of beta chain features in type 1 diabetes. Overall study findings and caveats: TCRB CDR3s were moderately but significantly shorter in Type 1 diabetes patients in all four CD4+ subsets.

The entirety of the isolated RNA underwent reverse transcription, so expressed TCRB transcripts were sequenced. The assay was immunoSEQ multiplex PCR, and TCRdb's table has in-frame clones only and misses some. The sample has roughly 280,000 clones; approximately 25% are singletons. No cognate antigen is known for these TCRs. Sequenced material: naive CD4+ T cells from blood. The receptors stem from a woman in her twenties or thirties with type 1 diabetes.

V usage is TRBV30 and J usage is TRBJ2-7; TRBD1 matches 9 bases. The CDR3 consists of 13 residues. V lost 0 bases, J lost 7 bases, and 4 bases stayed unmatched. The germline V gene encodes CDR1 GTSNPN and CDR2 SVGIG (reference sequence). Written as DNA, the CDR3 is TGTGCCTGGAGTGTACAGGGGGCCGGAGAGCAGTACTTC. Residues: CAWSVQGAGEQYF.

The chain couples TRBV19 to TRBJ2-1, with 11 bases that match TRBD2. The CDR3 contains 17 residues. Trimming cost V 5 bases and J 1 base; bases outside gene matches: 7. Germline-derived CDR1 and CDR2 are LNHDA and SQIVND (reference sequence). The CDR3 nucleotides are TGTGCCAGTAGTGTTTTGACTAGCGGGAAGTCCTACAATGAGCAGTTCTTC. Translation gives CASSVLTSGKSYNEQFF.

This clone was seen only a few times. The rearrangement joins TRBV11-2 to TRBJ2-3; TRBD2 agrees at 10 bases. This CDR3 is built from 16 residues. Germline trimming cut 5 bases from V and 4 bases from J; bases unmatched to any gene: 9. Germline-derived CDR1 and CDR2 are SGHAT and FQNNGV. The CDR3, as DNA: TGTGCCAGCAGCCCCCTGGTAGCGGGAGGCTCAGATACGCAGTATTTT. It codes for CASSPLVAGGSDTQYF.

The rearrangement links TRBV5-6 to TRBJ2-1; 9 bases are a match to TRBD2. Unmatched junction bases numbered 4, after V lost 2 bases and J lost 4 bases. The length of the CDR3 is 15 residues. Germline V gene lookup returns CDR1 SGHDT and CDR2 YYEEEE. CDR3 amino acids: CASSLGLAIYNEQFF. As DNA, the CDR3 is TGTGCCAGCAGCTTAGGACTAGCGATATACAATGAGCAGTTCTTC.

The chain joins TRBV14 to TRBJ1-1; TRBD1 might be the D (6 bases). The ends were cut back, 4 bases at V and 11 bases at J, with 17 bases in the middle. The germline V gene has CDR1 SGHDN and CDR2 FVKESK. The CDR3 loop spans 13 amino acids. The CDR3 region has the DNA TGTGCCAGCAGCCCCCACGGGGGGCCTCGGGCTTTCTTT. Translating it yields CASSPHGGPRAFF.

The V call is TRBV9, the J call TRBJ2-6; a weak D match, TRBD2 (5 bases). V dropped 4 bases and J dropped 0 bases, with 11 bases sitting between them. The CDR3 sequence is 16 residues long. CDR1 is SGDLS, CDR2 YYNGEE, per germline. CDR3 sequence reads: CASSSERASGANVLTF. CDR3 bases: TGTGCCAGCAGCTCAGAGAGGGCCTCTGGGGCCAACGTCCTGACTTTC.

This clone was recorded a few times. This chain connects TRBV2 to TRBJ2-3; 7 bases fit TRBD2. CDR1 is SNHLY and CDR2 is FYNNEI in the germline V gene. The CDR3 is 16 residues long. V was clipped by 4 bases and J by 4 bases; unmatched bases: 11. CDR3 coding DNA: TGTGCCAGCAGTGCTTCCACCCTAGCGGCCGCAGATACGCAGTATTTT. It specifies CASSASTLAAADTQYF. Variable domain in full (rest from reference TRBV2 and TRBJ2-3): EPEVTQTPSHQVTQMGQEVILRCVPISNHLYFYWYRQILGQKVEFLVSFYNNEISEKSEIFDDQFSVERPDGSNFTLKIRSTKLEDSAMYFCASSASTLAAADTQYFGPGTRLTVL.

The rearrangement links TRBV28 to TRBJ2-1; D is unresolved. The CDR3 covers 14 residues. CDR1 and CDR2 (germline): MDHEN, SYDVKM. Trimming removed 2 bases from V and 6 bases from J, with 11 bases in between. This CDR3 is CASSLRSWSNEQFF. CDR3 DNA sequence: TGTGCCAGCAGTTTAAGGAGTTGGTCCAATGAGCAGTTCTTC.

This clone showed up just a few times. J is TRBJ1-5 and V is TRBV5-1; 9 bases match TRBD1. Germline V gives CDR1 SGHRS, CDR2 YFSETQ. The J segment lost 3 bases and the V segment lost 4 bases, leaving 5 bases of the junction unmatched. The CDR3 totals 15 residues. In DNA form, the CDR3 reads TGCGCCAGCAGCCCTTGGACAGGGGACAATCAGCCCCAGCATTTT. Translation gives CASSPWTGDNQPQHF.

This clone appeared a few times. This chain uses TRBV27 with TRBJ2-5, with a possible D match to TRBD2 (7 bases). This CDR3 is 15 amino acids long. Germline-derived CDR1 and CDR2 are MNHEY and SMNVEV (reference sequence). Trimming left V 4 bases short and J 1 base short, with 13 bases between. The DNA for the CDR3 is TGTGCCAGCAGTTGGGGGGCGGGAGCCCAAGAGACCCAGTACTTC. As protein: CASSWGAGAQETQYF.

A few counts support this clone. This rearrangement joins TRBV30 to TRBJ2-5, with TRBD2 matching 8 bases. With V trimmed by 3 bases and J by 5 bases, 11 bases remained unmatched. The CDR3 runs to 15 residues. The germline V gene encodes CDR1 GTSNPN and CDR2 SVGIG (reference sequence). The CDR3 bases are TGTGCCTGGAGCCCGAAACCAGCGGGAGTGGAGACCCAGTACTTC. Its translation: CAWSPKPAGVETQYF.

This clone was detected only a few times. The rearrangement joins TRBV27 to TRBJ1-2; 7 bases are shared with TRBD1. The CDR3 runs 15 residues. Germline loops: CDR1 MNHEY, CDR2 SMNVEV (reference sequence). With V trimmed by 6 bases and J by 7 bases, 14 bases remained unmatched. CDR3 amino acids: CASRVRQGVTSGYTF. The CDR3 bases are TGTGCCAGCAGGGTTCGACAGGGAGTTACTAGTGGCTACACCTTC.

This sequence joins TRBV6-5 and TRBJ2-3, with D possibly TRBD1 on 5 matching bases. The CDR3 is 15 amino acids. The germline V gene has CDR1 MNHEY and CDR2 SVGAGI. The V gene lost 2 bases and the J gene lost 4 bases, with 13 bases spanning the gap. The CDR3 region has the DNA TGTGCCAGCAGTTACGGACAACCTCAGCCAGATACGCAGTATTTT. As protein: CASSYGQPQPDTQYF.

This clone was observed a few times. This sequence joins TRBV19 and TRBJ2-3; the match to TRBD1 covers 12 bases. The CDR3 is 14 amino acids. Trimming removed 6 bases from V and 4 bases from J; junction bases left unmatched: 2. Germline lookup yields CDR1 LNHDA and CDR2 SQIVND (reference sequence). The CDR3: CASRGQGASDTQYF. CDR3 nucleotides: TGTGCCAGTAGGGGACAGGGGGCGTCAGATACGCAGTATTTT.

In its sample, this clone was seen a few times. The chain carries TRBV7-9 and TRBJ2-1; 7 bases map to TRBD2. Per the germline V gene, CDR1 is SEHNR and CDR2 is FQNEAQ (reference sequence). The CDR3 runs 13 residues. V lost 5 bases, J lost 10 bases, and 8 bases stayed unmatched. CDR3 sequence reads: CASSPYLGGEQFF. CDR3 bases: TGTGCCAGCAGCCCCTATTTGGGAGGGGAGCAGTTCTTC.

This chain connects TRBV5-1 to TRBJ2-5, with 9 nucleotides matching TRBD1. This CDR3 spans 15 amino acids. With 4 bases clipped from V and 4 bases from J, the junction kept 8 bases outside the gene matches. Germline loops: CDR1 SGHRS, CDR2 YFSETQ. CDR3 in amino acids: CASSKGTGHGETQYF. CDR3 nucleotide sequence: TGCGCCAGCAGCAAGGGGACAGGGCATGGAGAGACCCAGTACTTC.

The chain couples TRBV5-1 to TRBJ2-1; TRBD1 might be the D (6 bases). V gave up 2 bases and J gave up 2 bases, with 11 bases separating them. The CDR3 has 15 residues. Germline values: CDR1 SGHRS, CDR2 YFSETQ. The CDR3 DNA reads TGCGCCAGCAGCTTCGAGGGGGACGCCTACAATGAGCAGTTCTTC. Translating gives CASSFEGDAYNEQFF.

The gene calls are TRBV7-2 and TRBJ1-1; no firm D call. Germline values: CDR1 SGHTA, CDR2 FQGNSA. V lost 5 bases and J 3 bases, leaving 10 bases between the germline ends. The CDR3 loop spans 13 amino acids. The CDR3 nucleotides are TGTGCCAGCAGCCAGATACGGGACACTGAAGCTTTCTTT. This gives the protein CASSQIRDTEAFF.

This clone has more than one count but fewer than ten. CDR3 protein: CASSSGGLTFSGANVLTF. Here the CDR3 DNA reads TGTGCCAGCAGCTCAGGGGGACTGACTTTCTCTGGGGCCAACGTCCTGACTTTC. The chain combines TRBV7-3 with TRBJ2-6, with D maybe TRBD1 (7 bases). CDR3 length equals 18 residues. Trimming shortened V by 4 bases and J by 0 bases, and 16 bases separated the two germline ends. Germline lookup yields CDR1 SGHTA and CDR2 FQGTGA.

This clone has more than one count but fewer than ten. The chain has TRBV30 and TRBJ2-5; TRBD2 matches 9 bases. The CDR3 consists of 13 residues. The V gene end was trimmed by 4 bases and the J gene end by 6 bases; junction bases not matched to a gene: 6. Germline CDR1 GTSNPN, CDR2 SVGIG (reference sequence). DNA of the CDR3: TGTGCCTGGATGGGGACTAGCTTGCAGACCCAGTACTTC. This encodes CAWMGTSLQTQYF. The full variable domain, with the rest looked up from reference TRBV30 and TRBJ2-5, is SQTIHQWPATLVQPVGSPLSLECTVEGTSNPNLYWYRQAAGRGLQLLFYSVGIGQISSEVPQNLSASRPQDRQFILSSKKLLLSDSGFYLCAWMGTSLQTQYFGPGTRLLVL.

In its sample, this clone was seen a few times. V usage is TRBV14 and J usage is TRBJ2-7; 7 bases agree with TRBD2. Germline CDR1 reads SGHDN; CDR2 reads FVKESK. The CDR3 has 17 amino acids. The ends lost 1 base at V and 3 bases at J; junction bases unmatched: 12. The CDR3: CASSQGHPGGTFYEQYF. CDR3 coding DNA: TGTGCCAGCAGCCAAGGACACCCGGGAGGCACGTTCTACGAGCAGTACTTC. Using reference TRBV14 and TRBJ2-7 for the parts outside the CDR3, the full variable domain is EAGVTQFPSHSVIEKGQTVTLRCDPISGHDNLYWYRRVMGKEIKFLLHFVKESKQDESGMPNNRFLAERTGGTYSTLKVQPAELEDSGVYFCASSQGHPGGTFYEQYFGPGTRLTVT.

The chain has TRBV9 and TRBJ2-7, with 8 positions matching TRBD2. Trimming removed 0 bases from V and 4 bases from J; junction bases left unmatched: 12. The CDR3 has 17 residues. Germline V gene lookup returns CDR1 SGDLS and CDR2 YYNGEE. Here the CDR3 reads CASSVAPPAGGEYEQYF. CDR3 nucleotides: TGTGCCAGCAGCGTAGCCCCACCGGCGGGAGGCGAATACGAGCAGTACTTC. Combining the CDR3 with reference TRBV9 and TRBJ2-7 gives the whole variable domain DSGVTQTPKHLITATGQRVTLRCSPRSGDLSVYWYQQSLDQGLQFLIQYYNGEERAKGNILERFSAQQFPDLHSELNLSSLELGDSALYFCASSVAPPAGGEYEQYFGPGTRLTVT.

The chain links TRBV5-1 to TRBJ1-2, with D perhaps matching TRBD1 (6 bases). V was cut by 1 base and J by 6 bases, with 16 bases left in between. This CDR3 is 15 amino acids long. CDR1 and CDR2 from the germline V gene are SGHRS and YFSETQ. The CDR3 reads CASSLPQAGADGYTF. CDR3 coding DNA: TGCGCCAGCAGCTTGCCTCAGGCAGGGGCGGATGGCTACACCTTC.

In nucleotides, the CDR3 is TGTGCCAGCAGCTCGGCGGGACTAGCGGGAAACAATGAGCAGTTCTTC. Translated: CASSSAGLAGNNEQFF. The chain carries TRBV5-4 and TRBJ2-1; 13 positions agree with TRBD2. CDR3 size: 16 residues. CDR1 SGHNT and CDR2 YYREEE come from the germline V gene (reference sequence). The junction had 5 bases not matched to a gene; V was cut back by 3 bases and J by 5 bases.

This chain connects TRBV5-1 to TRBJ2-2; 10 bases agree with TRBD2. The CDR3 runs to 16 residues. Germline CDR1 reads SGHRS; CDR2 reads YFSETQ. Trimming at V came to 2 bases and at J to 4 bases, leaving 5 bases not matched to a gene. The CDR3 bases are TGCGCCAGCAGCTTAGGACTAGCGGAGCCCACCGGGGAGCTGTTTTTT. This translates into CASSLGLAEPTGELFF.

The chain has TRBV30 and TRBJ2-3, with 10 bases aligning to TRBD1. The CDR3 is made up of 16 amino acids. The J segment lost 7 bases and the V segment lost 0 bases, leaving 10 bases of the junction unmatched. Germline V CDR1 and CDR2: GTSNPN, SVGIG (reference sequence). CDR3 region: CAWSVTSGQGTNTQYF. The DNA of the CDR3 is TGTGCCTGGAGTGTAACCTCGGGACAGGGGACCAATACGCAGTATTTT. The full variable domain, rest sourced from reference TRBV30 and TRBJ2-3, is SQTIHQWPATLVQPVGSPLSLECTVEGTSNPNLYWYRQAAGRGLQLLFYSVGIGQISSEVPQNLSASRPQDRQFILSSKKLLLSDSGFYLCAWSVTSGQGTNTQYFGPGTRLTVL.

Comments on this clone: The same CDR3 arises from other DNA sequences in this sample as well. The chain joins TRBV5-1 to TRBJ2-5; no reliable D call. V was trimmed by 0 bases and J by 3 bases, leaving 6 bases between them. Germline CDR1 reads SGHRS; CDR2 reads YFSETQ. The CDR3 is 13 residues long. CDR3 nucleotide sequence: TGCGCCAGCAGCTTGGGGGCAGAAGAGACCCAGTACTTC. Translation gives CASSLGAEETQYF. Full variable domain (outside the CDR3, taken from reference TRBV5-1 and TRBJ2-5): KAGVTQTPRYLIKTRGQQVTLSCSPISGHRSVSWYQQTPGQGLQFLFEYFSETQRNKGNFPGRFSGRQFSNSRSEMNVSTLELGDSALYLCASSLGAEETQYFGPGTRLLVL.

V gene TRBV29-1 combines with J gene TRBJ2-3; TRBD1 might be the D (6 bases). Per germline, CDR1 SQVTM and CDR2 ANQGSEA. The V end was cut by 8 bases, the J end by 3 bases, with 21 bases between. The CDR3 is made up of 15 amino acids. CDR3 sequence reads: CSSLRVSGETDTQYF. CDR3 in DNA: TGCAGCTCCCTGAGGGTGTCAGGGGAAACAGATACGCAGTATTTT.

The J gene is TRBJ2-5, the V gene TRBV15; possibly TRBD2 for D (5 bases). V was shortened by 0 bases and J by 5 bases, with 13 bases between the two germline ends. Germline V lookup: CDR1 LNHNV, CDR2 YYDKDF (reference sequence). The CDR3 covers 15 residues. The CDR3 spells CATSRDDAGVETQYF. For the CDR3, the DNA is TGTGCCACCAGCAGAGATGATGCGGGTGTGGAGACCCAGTACTTC. The variable domain in full, with the rest retrieved from reference TRBV15 and TRBJ2-5, is DAMVIQNPRYQVTQFGKPVTLSCSQTLNHNVMYWYQQKSSQAPKLLFHYYDKDFNNEADTPDNFQSRRPNTSFCFLDIRSPGLGDTAMYLCATSRDDAGVETQYFGPGTRLLVL.

CDR3 sequence (DNA): TGTGCCAGCAGGACGACCGGGACAGGGGCTGAGCAGTTCTTC. Its translation is CASRTTGTGAEQFF. The chain carries TRBV5-6 and TRBJ2-1, with 10 bases that match TRBD1. In germline, CDR1 is SGHDT, CDR2 YYEEEE. The CDR3 totals 14 residues. J gave up 9 bases and V 5 bases, and 8 bases lay outside the gene matches.

The chain couples TRBV5-4 to TRBJ2-3; D is undetermined. Germline-derived CDR1 and CDR2 are SGHNT and YYREEE (reference sequence). The V end lost 3 bases, the J end lost 4 bases, and 6 bases lay between the germline ends. This CDR3 is 12 amino acids long. CDR3 coding DNA: TGTGCCAGCAGCTCTCCGTCAGATACGCAGTATTTT. This gives the protein CASSSPSDTQYF.

In this sample, this clone turned up a few times. V usage is TRBV6-1 and J usage is TRBJ1-1; D is unresolved. With 7 bases removed from V and 0 bases from J, the gap between germline ends came to 9 bases. This CDR3 is built from 13 residues. The V gene's germline CDR1 is MNHNS and CDR2 SASEGT. CDR3 amino acids: CASKSGLNTEAFF. The CDR3 nucleotides read TGTGCCAGCAAATCCGGGTTGAACACTGAAGCTTTCTTT.